What follows describes a single TCR beta chain. The CDR3 sequence is 15 residues long. V lost 5 bases and J lost 6; bases outside the gene matches: 9. Germline V gene data show CDR1 as MDHEN and CDR2 as SYDVKM. This record belongs to a study of blood T cell repertoires in COVID-19. Background on the study: Sites across the United States, Italy and Spain contributed samples from acute and convalescent COVID-19. From T cells, B-cell-depleted T cells, or PBMCs came the material, which was cDNA or gDNA.

Authors' methods: By means of reference gene primer amplification, nucleated cell counts were estimated. Some clones are missing from TCRdb's copy, which holds only in-frame ones; the method was immunoSEQ multiplex PCR. Clonal size and the V and J genes are those of that table, whereas D and trimming came from the DNA. The sample has roughly 100,000 clones, about 91% seen once. The sequence came from a man between 18 and 29 years old with acute or convalescent COVID-19. Source material: peripheral blood. The chain has TRBV28 and TRBJ2-4, with 8 nucleotides matching TRBD1. The CDR3 protein is CASSSFDRGANIQYF. In DNA, the CDR3 is TGTGCCAGCAGTAGCTTCGACAGGGGTGCAAACATTCAGTACTTC.